This TCR beta chain stems from a study of blood T cell repertoires in COVID-19. CDR3 length equals 16 residues. In germline, CDR1 is SGHKS, CDR2 YYEKEE (reference sequence). The V end lost 3 bases, the J end lost 4 bases, and 17 bases lay between the germline ends. Libraries were prepared by immunoSEQ multiplex PCR; TCRdb keeps only in-frame clonotypes and omits some of them. The table has 100,000 to 150,000 clones, around 82% seen once. The source material was peripheral blood. V is TRBV5-5 and J is TRBJ2-1, with TRBD2 as a possible D gene (7 bases). This TCR was sampled from a man older than 75 with active or convalescent COVID-19. The CDR3 here is CASSSLAGAAYNEQFF. The DNA of the CDR3 is TGTGCCAGCAGCTCCCTGGCGGGGGCCGCATACAATGAGCAGTTCTTC. Complete variable domain (other parts from reference TRBV5-5 and TRBJ2-1): DAGVTQSPTHLIKTRGQQVTLRCSPISGHKSVSWYQQVLGQGPQFIFQYYEKEERGRGNFPDRFSARQFPNYSSELNVNALLLGDSALYLCASSSLAGAAYNEQFFGPGTRLTVL.